Listed below are T cell receptor beta chains from one sample, sequenced in a study of shared clonotypes between healthy human individuals. The protocol was immunoSEQ multiplex PCR, while the TCRdb copy is restricted to in-frame clones and leaves out a portion. Here the sample spans 490,000 or so clones, 75% to 85% being singletons. Sequencing was performed on PBMCs. These TCRs come from a woman in her 40s in good health. Some clones in this sample may be carry-over from other donors' samples. Both conserved end residues are part of each CDR3. A D gene is named only where the DNA matches it firmly. Size is stated for part of the rows, as once, few or many counts, or as a class when the clone is expanded.

clone size,D gene,J gene,V gene,CDR3 DNA,CDR3 protein
.,.,TRBJ2-5,TRBV5-4,TGTGCCAGCACCATCCTATTCGGAGTCCAAGAGACCCAGTACTTC,CASTILFGVQETQYF
.,.,TRBJ1-5,TRBV19,TGTGCCAGTATGGAGGGAACGTGGCAGCCCCAGCATTTT,CASMEGTWQPQHF
.,.,TRBJ1-6,TRBV18,TGTGCCAGCTCACCACTGCCTAATTCACCCCTCCACTTT,CASSPLPNSPLHF
many,.,TRBJ1-1,TRBV11-2,TGTGCCAGCAGCCCAGGAGGAGGGGTGGCTGAAGCTTTCTTT,CASSPGGGVAEAFF
.,.,TRBJ2-1,TRBV28,TGTGCCAGCGGTGGGCTTAGCTCCTACAATGAGCAGTTCTTC,CASGGLSSYNEQFF
.,.,TRBJ2-1,TRBV5-4,TGTGCCAGCAGCTCAGGGGCTAGCCGATACAATGAGCAGTTCTTC,CASSSGASRYNEQFF
.,.,TRBJ2-1,TRBV7-3,TGTGCCAGCAGCTTAAATGGCGGGACCTACAATGAGCAGTTCTTC,CASSLNGGTYNEQFF
.,TRBD1,TRBJ2-2,TRBV6-1,TGTGCCAGCAGTGAAGCGCTTTCAGGGGGCTTCGGGGAGCTGTTTTTT,CASSEALSGGFGELFF
.,.,TRBJ2-1,TRBV5-1,TGCGCCAGCAGCTTGGCCGGGGCTACCCGCAGTGGTGAGCAGTTCTTC,CASSLAGATRSGEQFF
.,TRBD2,TRBJ2-2,TRBV12-5,TGTGCTAGTGGTCCTCGACTAGCGGGAGCATTGGGCACCGGGGAGCTGTTTTTT,CASGPRLAGALGTGELFF
.,TRBD2,TRBJ2-2,TRBV9,TGTGCCAGCAGCCCCACCGGACTAGCGGGAGGGGGAACCGGGGAGCTGTTTTTT,CASSPTGLAGGGTGELFF
.,.,TRBJ1-1,TRBV2,TGTGCCAGCAGTGCGGACAGTTATAACACTGAAGCTTTCTTT,CASSADSYNTEAFF
.,.,TRBJ2-7,TRBV6-1,TGTGCCAGTGGGGCAGGGGTCTACGAGCAGTACTTC,CASGAGVYEQYF
.,.,TRBJ2-3,TRBV11-3,TGTGCCAGCAGCTTAGGACAGAGTAATACGCAGTATTTT,CASSLGQSNTQYF
.,TRBD2,TRBJ2-7,TRBV7-2,TGTGCCAGCAGCTTAGGGGGACTAGCGGGAGGCTACGAGCAGTACTTC,CASSLGGLAGGYEQYF
.,TRBD2,TRBJ2-7,TRBV19,TGTGCCAGCGGGACTAGCGGTACCTACGAGCAGTACTTC,CASGTSGTYEQYF
.,.,TRBJ2-1,TRBV30,TGTGCCTGGAGCCGTGGGCTCGGGTCCAATGAGCAGTTCTTC,CAWSRGLGSNEQFF